These T cell receptor beta chains were read from a single sample in a study of CD8 T cells in ankylosing spondylitis. TCRdb reanalysed the 5' RACE reads using MiXCR and keeps one entry per CDR3 protein. Here the sample spans hundreds of thousands of distinct CDR3 sequences, roughly 12% being singletons. Sequences were obtained from blood, either unsorted or a sorted T cell fraction (not recorded which). These receptors were obtained from a male donor with ankylosing spondylitis. CDR3s include the opening cysteine and the closing phenylalanine or tryptophan. The order of the fields is clone size, J gene, V gene, D gene, CDR3 protein, CDR3 DNA. A D gene is named only where the DNA matches it firmly. A row's size may be missing; if present it is once, few, many or a size class.

abundance: .
j_gene: TRBJ1-6
v_gene: TRBV7-2
d_gene: TRBD1
CDR3aa: CASSPFVRDRNSPLHF
CDR3nt: TGTGCCAGCAGCCCCTTTGTGAGGGACAGGAATTCACCCCTCCACTTT

abundance: many
j_gene: TRBJ2-5
v_gene: TRBV7-2
d_gene: TRBD2
CDR3aa: CASSALAGGGETQYF
CDR3nt: TGTGCCAGCAGCGCTCTAGCGGGAGGAGGAGAGACCCAGTACTTC

abundance: many
j_gene: TRBJ2-7
v_gene: TRBV6-1
d_gene: TRBD2
CDR3aa: CASSPYSSGSYEQYF
CDR3nt: TGTGCCAGCAGCCCCTATTCTAGCGGATCCTACGAGCAGTACTTC

abundance: many
j_gene: TRBJ1-5
v_gene: TRBV29-1
d_gene: .
CDR3aa: CSVGVGTGQPQHF
CDR3nt: TGCAGCGTTGGGGTGGGGACCGGTCAGCCCCAGCATTTT

abundance: few
j_gene: TRBJ2-1
v_gene: TRBV5-1
d_gene: .
CDR3aa: CASSLTVEGGEQFF
CDR3nt: TGCGCCAGCAGCTTGACGGTAGAGGGCGGTGAGCAGTTCTTC

abundance: .
j_gene: TRBJ1-6
v_gene: TRBV7-2
d_gene: TRBD1
CDR3aa: CASTRDRNPNSPLHF
CDR3nt: TGTGCCAGCACCCGGGACAGGAACCCTAATTCACCCCTCCACTTT

abundance: few
j_gene: TRBJ2-1
v_gene: TRBV12-3/TRBV12-4
d_gene: TRBD1
CDR3aa: CAILVGTGNWNEQFF
CDR3nt: TGTGCCATTTTGGTCGGGACAGGTAATTGGAATGAGCAGTTCTTC

abundance: many
j_gene: TRBJ2-3
v_gene: TRBV18
d_gene: TRBD1
CDR3aa: CASSPATGAFTDTQYF
CDR3nt: TGTGCCAGCTCCCCCGCGACAGGGGCGTTCACAGATACGCAGTATTTT

abundance: few
j_gene: TRBJ2-7
v_gene: TRBV18
d_gene: TRBD1
CDR3aa: CASSPVGQAYEQYF
CDR3nt: TGTGCCAGCTCACCCGTAGGACAGGCCTACGAGCAGTACTTC

abundance: .
j_gene: TRBJ1-1
v_gene: TRBV20-1
d_gene: .
CDR3aa: CSALAPGNTEAFF
CDR3nt: TGCAGTGCTCTGGCTCCGGGTAACACTGAAGCTTTCTTT

abundance: few
j_gene: TRBJ2-1
v_gene: TRBV4-3
d_gene: TRBD2
CDR3aa: CASSQEGLAGGEQFF
CDR3nt: TGCGCCAGCAGCCAAGAAGGACTAGCGGGAGGGGAGCAGTTCTTC

abundance: .
j_gene: TRBJ2-5
v_gene: TRBV5-5
d_gene: .
CDR3aa: CASSRELQETQYF
CDR3nt: TGTGCCAGCAGCCGTGAGCTCCAAGAGACCCAGTACTTC

abundance: .
j_gene: TRBJ1-2
v_gene: TRBV20-1
d_gene: TRBD1
CDR3aa: CSARVVDRAYGYTF
CDR3nt: TGCAGTGCTAGGGTCGTCGACAGGGCGTATGGCTACACCTTC

abundance: many
j_gene: TRBJ2-3
v_gene: TRBV29-1
d_gene: .
CDR3aa: CSVESTGAGDTQYF
CDR3nt: TGCAGCGTTGAATCGACAGGCGCAGGGGATACGCAGTATTTT

abundance: few
j_gene: TRBJ2-1
v_gene: TRBV4-3
d_gene: TRBD2
CDR3aa: CASSQGLGGGTHNEQFF
CDR3nt: TGCGCCAGCAGCCAAGGCTTGGGCGGGGGGACCCACAATGAGCAGTTCTTC

abundance: .
j_gene: TRBJ1-1
v_gene: TRBV2
d_gene: .
CDR3aa: CASSGSSWTEAFF
CDR3nt: TGTGCCAGCAGTGGGTCCTCTTGGACTGAAGCTTTCTTT

abundance: .
j_gene: TRBJ2-7
v_gene: TRBV4-3
d_gene: .
CDR3aa: CASSQGPGATSYEQYF
CDR3nt: TGCGCCAGCAGCCAAGGCCCGGGGGCTACATCCTACGAGCAGTACTTC

abundance: .
j_gene: TRBJ2-7
v_gene: TRBV5-1
d_gene: .
CDR3aa: CASSEQGDSNEQYF
CDR3nt: TGCGCCAGCAGCGAACAGGGTGATTCCAACGAGCAGTACTTC

abundance: .
j_gene: TRBJ2-4
v_gene: TRBV7-9
d_gene: .
CDR3aa: CASSFGDVAKNIQYF
CDR3nt: TGTGCCAGCAGCTTTGGGGATGTAGCCAAAAACATTCAGTACTTC

abundance: few
j_gene: TRBJ2-2
v_gene: TRBV20-1
d_gene: .
CDR3aa: CSARRRTTYTGELFF
CDR3nt: TGCAGTGCTAGAAGAAGGACAACCTACACCGGGGAGCTGTTTTTT

abundance: .
j_gene: TRBJ2-1
v_gene: TRBV7-2
d_gene: TRBD2
CDR3aa: CASSLAGTIYNEQFF
CDR3nt: TGTGCCAGCAGCTTAGCTGGGACTATCTACAATGAGCAGTTCTTC

abundance: few
j_gene: TRBJ2-5
v_gene: TRBV25-1
d_gene: .
CDR3aa: CASSVYDSQETQYF
CDR3nt: TGTGCCAGCAGTGTCTACGACAGCCAAGAGACCCAGTACTTC

abundance: many
j_gene: TRBJ2-1
v_gene: TRBV12-3/TRBV12-4
d_gene: .
CDR3aa: CASLWRFNEQFF
CDR3nt: TGTGCCAGCTTGTGGCGGTTCAATGAGCAGTTCTTC

abundance: .
j_gene: TRBJ2-7
v_gene: TRBV7-6
d_gene: TRBD1
CDR3aa: CASSQRQGVMDEQYF
CDR3nt: TGTGCCAGCAGCCAACGACAGGGGGTCATGGACGAGCAGTACTTC

abundance: .
j_gene: TRBJ2-3
v_gene: TRBV4-1
d_gene: .
CDR3aa: CASSQPLSWGSRPDTQYF
CDR3nt: TGCGCCAGCAGCCAACCGCTCAGTTGGGGGAGTCGTCCAGATACGCAGTATTTT

abundance: .
j_gene: TRBJ1-1
v_gene: TRBV20-1
d_gene: .
CDR3aa: CSARDQRQYRNTEAFF
CDR3nt: TGCAGTGCTAGAGATCAGAGACAGTACAGGAACACTGAAGCTTTCTTT

abundance: few
j_gene: TRBJ1-2
v_gene: TRBV11-2
d_gene: .
CDR3aa: CASSFADYYGYTF
CDR3nt: TGTGCCAGCAGCTTTGCAGACTACTATGGCTACACCTTC

abundance: .
j_gene: TRBJ1-1
v_gene: TRBV6-6
d_gene: .
CDR3aa: CASLLGAEAFF
CDR3nt: TGTGCCAGCCTGTTGGGGGCTGAAGCTTTCTTT

abundance: few
j_gene: TRBJ2-2
v_gene: TRBV6-6
d_gene: .
CDR3aa: CASSWSFEELFF
CDR3nt: TGTGCCAGCAGTTGGTCGTTCGAGGAGCTGTTTTTT

abundance: .
j_gene: TRBJ2-7
v_gene: TRBV6-1
d_gene: .
CDR3aa: CASIHRDGPGNYEQYF
CDR3nt: TGTGCCAGCATCCACCGGGACGGACCCGGGAACTACGAGCAGTACTTC

abundance: few
j_gene: TRBJ2-3
v_gene: TRBV18
d_gene: .
CDR3aa: CASSPPELDVNTQYF
CDR3nt: TGTGCCAGCTCACCACCTGAGCTGGATGTAAATACGCAGTATTTT

abundance: few
j_gene: TRBJ1-1
v_gene: TRBV6-1
d_gene: TRBD1
CDR3aa: CASTKGRGRTEAFF
CDR3nt: TGTGCCAGCACCAAGGGGAGGGGGCGGACTGAAGCTTTCTTT

abundance: many
j_gene: TRBJ2-7
v_gene: TRBV6-2/TRBV6-3
d_gene: .
CDR3aa: CASSHNRDEQYF
CDR3nt: TGTGCCAGCAGCCATAACAGGGACGAGCAGTACTTC

abundance: few
j_gene: TRBJ1-2
v_gene: TRBV25-1
d_gene: .
CDR3aa: CASSSQTGDTNYGYTF
CDR3nt: TGTGCCAGCAGTTCCCAGACGGGGGATACTAACTATGGCTACACCTTC

abundance: many
j_gene: TRBJ1-1
v_gene: TRBV5-1
d_gene: .
CDR3aa: CASSFYQGGSTEAFF
CDR3nt: TGCGCCAGCAGCTTTTACCAGGGAGGGAGCACTGAAGCTTTCTTT

abundance: .
j_gene: TRBJ2-7
v_gene: TRBV20-1
d_gene: TRBD1
CDR3aa: CSAPLSRQGISYEQYF
CDR3nt: TGCAGTGCTCCCCTATCCAGACAGGGTATCTCCTACGAGCAGTACTTC

abundance: .
j_gene: TRBJ2-6
v_gene: TRBV5-1
d_gene: .
CDR3aa: CASSPGTLGANVLTF
CDR3nt: TGCGCCAGCAGCCCCGGGACCCTTGGGGCCAACGTCCTGACTTTC

abundance: .
j_gene: TRBJ2-2
v_gene: TRBV3-1
d_gene: .
CDR3aa: CASADAGELFF
CDR3nt: TGTGCCAGCGCGGACGCCGGGGAGCTGTTTTTT

abundance: many
j_gene: TRBJ2-1
v_gene: TRBV5-1
d_gene: .
CDR3aa: CASSLARQGSYNEQFF
CDR3nt: TGCGCCAGCAGCTTGGCGAGGCAGGGCTCCTACAATGAGCAGTTCTTC

abundance: many
j_gene: TRBJ2-7
v_gene: TRBV20-1
d_gene: TRBD2
CDR3aa: CSAGSGTYEQYF
CDR3nt: TGCAGTGCTGGTAGCGGGACCTACGAGCAGTACTTC

abundance: many
j_gene: TRBJ2-1
v_gene: TRBV10-3
d_gene: TRBD2
CDR3aa: CAISVAGGSYNEQFF
CDR3nt: TGTGCCATCAGTGTAGCGGGAGGGTCCTACAATGAGCAGTTCTTC

abundance: many
j_gene: TRBJ2-3
v_gene: TRBV20-1
d_gene: TRBD1
CDR3aa: CSARAGGSTDTQYF
CDR3nt: TGCAGTGCTAGGGCAGGGGGAAGCACAGATACGCAGTATTTT

abundance: many
j_gene: TRBJ2-7
v_gene: TRBV20-1
d_gene: TRBD1
CDR3aa: CSASGTGGYEQYF
CDR3nt: TGCAGTGCCTCCGGGACAGGGGGCTACGAGCAGTACTTC

abundance: few
j_gene: TRBJ1-2
v_gene: TRBV7-2
d_gene: .
CDR3aa: CASSLVSGPYYGYTF
CDR3nt: TGTGCCAGCAGCTTAGTATCGGGACCGTACTATGGCTACACCTTC

abundance: many
j_gene: TRBJ1-2
v_gene: TRBV29-1
d_gene: .
CDR3aa: CSGTVLPNYGYTF
CDR3nt: TGCAGCGGGACGGTTCTTCCTAACTATGGCTACACCTTC

abundance: few
j_gene: TRBJ2-1
v_gene: TRBV15
d_gene: TRBD1
CDR3aa: CATSRTGTGLYNEQFF
CDR3nt: TGTGCCACCAGCAGAACCGGGACAGGTCTCTACAATGAGCAGTTCTTC

abundance: few
j_gene: TRBJ1-4
v_gene: TRBV12-3/TRBV12-4
d_gene: .
CDR3aa: CASSDILRWKSPVLFF
CDR3nt: TGTGCCAGCAGCGACATCCTCCGGTGGAAGTCTCCCGTCCTGTTTTTT

abundance: few
j_gene: TRBJ2-3
v_gene: TRBV6-6
d_gene: .
CDR3aa: CASSKETDTQYF
CDR3nt: TGTGCCAGCAGTAAAGAAACAGATACGCAGTATTTT

abundance: many
j_gene: TRBJ2-1
v_gene: TRBV7-8
d_gene: .
CDR3aa: CASSLVGGRRFF
CDR3nt: TGTGCCAGCAGCTTAGTTGGGGGAAGACGGTTCTTC

abundance: few
j_gene: TRBJ1-6
v_gene: TRBV20-1
d_gene: .
CDR3aa: CSARDIPGYSPLHF
CDR3nt: TGCAGTGCTAGAGACATCCCGGGCTATTCACCCCTCCACTTT

abundance: few
j_gene: TRBJ2-5
v_gene: TRBV6-2/TRBV6-3
d_gene: .
CDR3aa: CASSYGSAPGPWKTQYF
CDR3nt: TGTGCCAGCAGTTACGGTTCGGCGCCCGGGCCGTGGAAGACCCAGTACTTC